This TCR beta chain originates from a study of CD8 T cells in ankylosing spondylitis. With molecular barcodes, quantitative 5'-RACE was used to make the TCR beta libraries. One entry per CDR3 protein, called by TCRdb with MiXCR from the 5' RACE reads. The sample carries approximately 250,000 distinct CDR3 sequences, roughly a third recorded once. About this clonotype: Its antigen is as yet unknown.

Study-level results: Reportedly, matched ankylosing spondylitis synovial fluid was significantly enriched for disease-linked clones.

Trimming stripped 0 bases from V and 4 bases from J, with 19 bases between. The CDR3 loop spans 18 amino acids. In germline, CDR1 is SGDLS, CDR2 YYNGEE. This clonotype was obtained from a male donor with ankylosing spondylitis or in good health (not recorded which). Sequencing was carried out using blood, either unsorted or a sorted T cell fraction (not recorded which). The genes are TRBV9 and TRBJ2-2, with a weak D call TRBD1 (5 bases). The DNA for the CDR3 is TGTGCCAGCAGCGTAGGAGGCCGGACAATCCTGGGCACCGGGGAGCTGTTTTTT. Protein sequence: CASSVGGRTILGTGELFF.